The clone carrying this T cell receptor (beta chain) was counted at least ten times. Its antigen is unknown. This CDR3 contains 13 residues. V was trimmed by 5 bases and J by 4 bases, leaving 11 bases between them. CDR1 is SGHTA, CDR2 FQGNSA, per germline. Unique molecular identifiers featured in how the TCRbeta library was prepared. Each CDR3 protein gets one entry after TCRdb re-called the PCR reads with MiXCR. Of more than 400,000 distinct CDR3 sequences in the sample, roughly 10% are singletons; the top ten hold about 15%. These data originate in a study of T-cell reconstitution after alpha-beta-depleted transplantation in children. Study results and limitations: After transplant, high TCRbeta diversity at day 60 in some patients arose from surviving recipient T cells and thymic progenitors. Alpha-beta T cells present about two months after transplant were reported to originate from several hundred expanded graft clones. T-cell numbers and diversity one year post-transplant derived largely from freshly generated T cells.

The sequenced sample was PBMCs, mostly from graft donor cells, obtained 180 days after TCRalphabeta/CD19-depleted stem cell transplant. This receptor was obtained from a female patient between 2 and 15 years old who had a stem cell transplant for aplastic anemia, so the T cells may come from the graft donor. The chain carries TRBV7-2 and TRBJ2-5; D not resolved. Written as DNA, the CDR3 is TGTGCCAGCAGCCCCGTTTTGGGAGAGACCCAGTACTTC. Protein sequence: CASSPVLGETQYF.